This T cell receptor beta chain was identified in a study of T-cell memory formation after mild COVID-19. Study information: The study found TCR clusters largely donor specific.

The ends were cut back, 3 bases at V and 4 bases at J, with 15 bases in the middle. The germline V gene has CDR1 SEHNR and CDR2 FQNEAQ (reference sequence). This CDR3 has 15 residues. Using its own MiXCR run on the 5' RACE reads, TCRdb lists one record per CDR3 protein. The sample contains about 310,000 distinct CDR3 sequences, approximately 19% of which appear only once. This rearrangement joins TRBV7-9 to TRBJ1-2; D is possibly TRBD1 (6 bases). The source is a young man who had mild COVID-19 (a few samples of this study predate the infection). Cell type and time point are not known. Material: PBMCs or a T cell subset sorted from them (not recorded which). The CDR3 sequence: CASSFSSQGIYGYTF. CDR3 nucleotides: TGTGCCAGCAGCTTCTCATCCCAGGGGATCTATGGCTACACCTTC.